The T cell receptor beta chain described here comes from a study of cytomegalovirus exposure and HLA in healthy donors. About the study: Roughly 80% of roughly 400 genotyped donors fell in the Caucasian-associated ancestry cluster.

Researchers ran the PCR with 60 Vbeta and 13 Jbeta primers. Assay used: immunoSEQ multiplex PCR; TCRdb lists only in-frame clones, some missing. This sample carries over 150,000 clones, roughly 78% of them seen once, and the ten largest clones take roughly an eighth. The CDR3 contains 14 residues. The germline V and J ends were trimmed by 6 bases and 5 bases, with 16 bases remaining between them. Germline V CDR1 and CDR2: MNHEY, SMNVEV (reference sequence). The V call is TRBV27, the J call TRBJ2-5; TRBD1 might be the D (6 bases). Input material: PBMCs. The clonotype was recovered from a woman between 45 and 65 years old in good health and CMV-seropositive. Here the CDR3 reads CASSPLGAGETQYF. The CDR3 nucleotides are TGTGCCAGCAGCCCGTTGGGGGCTGGCGAGACCCAGTACTTC.